These T cell receptor beta chains were read from a single sample in a study of blood T cell repertoires in COVID-19. TCRdb keeps only in-frame clones here, not all; method: immunoSEQ multiplex PCR. This sample has around 130,000 clones; more than 90% occur once, and the top ten carry around 3.7%. Input material: peripheral blood. These receptors were obtained from a man aged 45-60 years with active COVID-19. CDR3s include the opening cysteine and the closing phenylalanine or tryptophan. Each record gives: CDR3 protein, CDR3 DNA, J gene, clone size, D gene, V gene. D genes are given only for firm matches. Size is stated for part of the rows, as once, few or many counts, or as a class when the clone is expanded.

CDR3 protein: CASSLGTGPSSYEQYF
CDR3 DNA: TGTGCCAGCAGCTTAGGTACAGGGCCTAGCTCCTACGAGCAGTACTTC
J gene: TRBJ2-7
clone size: .
D gene: .
V gene: TRBV13

CDR3 protein: CASSHGAGVVTGELFF
CDR3 DNA: TGTGCCAGCAGCCATGGGGCGGGAGTAGTTACCGGGGAGCTGTTTTTT
J gene: TRBJ2-2
clone size: .
D gene: TRBD2
V gene: TRBV3-1/TRBV3-2

CDR3 protein: CASSPAPQGGTEAFF
CDR3 DNA: TGTGCCAGCTCACCAGCACCTCAGGGGGGCACTGAAGCTTTCTTT
J gene: TRBJ1-1
clone size: .
D gene: TRBD1
V gene: TRBV18

CDR3 protein: CASSPLAGNASPLHF
CDR3 DNA: TGTGCCAGCAGCCCCCTCGCAGGGAACGCTTCACCCCTCCACTTT
J gene: TRBJ1-6
clone size: .
D gene: .
V gene: TRBV7-8

CDR3 protein: CASSQDTAGMKTQYF
CDR3 DNA: TGTGCCAGCAGCCAAGATACGGCAGGGATGAAGACCCAGTACTTC
J gene: TRBJ2-5
clone size: .
D gene: .
V gene: TRBV3-1/TRBV3-2

CDR3 protein: CASSKSREETQYF
CDR3 DNA: TGTGCCAGCAGCAAGTCCAGGGAAGAGACCCAGTACTTC
J gene: TRBJ2-5
clone size: .
D gene: .
V gene: TRBV11-1

CDR3 protein: CASSKNIAGDTQYF
CDR3 DNA: TGTGCCAGCAGTAAGAATATCGCAGGAGATACGCAGTATTTT
J gene: TRBJ2-3
clone size: .
D gene: .
V gene: TRBV6-2/TRBV6-3

CDR3 protein: CASSEGLAGGQNEQFF
CDR3 DNA: TGTGCCAGCAGTGAAGGGCTAGCGGGAGGTCAGAATGAGCAGTTCTTC
J gene: TRBJ2-1
clone size: .
D gene: TRBD2
V gene: TRBV2

CDR3 protein: CASSIRTGVGTGELFF
CDR3 DNA: TGTGCCAGCAGTATCCGGACAGGGGTGGGCACCGGGGAGCTGTTTTTT
J gene: TRBJ2-2
clone size: .
D gene: TRBD1
V gene: TRBV27

CDR3 protein: CASSLSNNRGADTQYF
CDR3 DNA: TGTGCCAGCAGTTTATCGAACAACCGCGGGGCAGATACGCAGTATTTT
J gene: TRBJ2-3
clone size: .
D gene: .
V gene: TRBV27

CDR3 protein: CASSLGGAGTDTQYF
CDR3 DNA: TGTGCCAGCAGCTTAGGGGGCGCGGGCACAGATACGCAGTATTTT
J gene: TRBJ2-3
clone size: .
D gene: .
V gene: TRBV7-2

CDR3 protein: CASSSPRQSSGRALRTDTQYF
CDR3 DNA: TGCGCCAGCAGCTCCCCCCGACAGTCTAGCGGGAGGGCACTACGCACAGATACGCAGTATTTT
J gene: TRBJ2-3
clone size: .
D gene: TRBD2
V gene: TRBV5-1

CDR3 protein: CASSFQGAEAFF
CDR3 DNA: TGTGCCAGCAGCTTCCAGGGCGCTGAAGCTTTCTTT
J gene: TRBJ1-1
clone size: once
D gene: .
V gene: TRBV7-9

CDR3 protein: CASSPIRTGTGGEAFF
CDR3 DNA: TGTGCCAGCAGTCCTATCCGGACCGGGACAGGTGGGGAAGCTTTCTTT
J gene: TRBJ1-1
clone size: .
D gene: TRBD1
V gene: TRBV6-6

CDR3 protein: CASSFWGGTYEQYF
CDR3 DNA: TGTGCCAGCAGCTTTTGGGGGGGAACCTACGAGCAGTACTTC
J gene: TRBJ2-7
clone size: .
D gene: TRBD2
V gene: TRBV7-2

CDR3 protein: CASSYPGGTPLHF
CDR3 DNA: TGTGCCAGCAGTTATCCAGGGGGAACACCCCTCCACTTT
J gene: TRBJ1-6
clone size: .
D gene: TRBD1
V gene: TRBV6-5

CDR3 protein: CASSSWTEKNIQYF
CDR3 DNA: TGTGCCAGCAGTTCCTGGACAGAAAAAAACATTCAGTACTTC
J gene: TRBJ2-4
clone size: .
D gene: .
V gene: TRBV27

CDR3 protein: CASSLMYSNQPQHF
CDR3 DNA: TGTGCCAGCAGCTTGATGTATAGCAATCAGCCCCAGCATTTT
J gene: TRBJ1-5
clone size: .
D gene: .
V gene: TRBV5-6

CDR3 protein: CATSVASSYNEQFF
CDR3 DNA: TGTGCCACCAGTGTGGCCTCCTCCTACAATGAGCAGTTCTTC
J gene: TRBJ2-1
clone size: .
D gene: .
V gene: TRBV24-1

CDR3 protein: CASSYRADRGNTIYF
CDR3 DNA: TGTGCCAGCAGCTACCGGGCGGACAGAGGAAACACCATATATTTT
J gene: TRBJ1-3
clone size: .
D gene: .
V gene: TRBV3-1/TRBV3-2

CDR3 protein: CASSRTSATDTQYF
CDR3 DNA: TGTGCCAGCAGCCGGACTAGCGCCACAGATACGCAGTATTTT
J gene: TRBJ2-3
clone size: .
D gene: TRBD2
V gene: TRBV7-9

CDR3 protein: CASLPGAGGGNQPQHF
CDR3 DNA: TGTGCCAGCCTGCCGGGGGCGGGAGGAGGCAATCAGCCCCAGCATTTT
J gene: TRBJ1-5
clone size: .
D gene: .
V gene: TRBV21-1

CDR3 protein: CASSQDLGGDGYTF
CDR3 DNA: TGTGCCAGCAGCCAAGATCTGGGGGGAGATGGCTACACCTTC
J gene: TRBJ1-2
clone size: .
D gene: .
V gene: TRBV3-1/TRBV3-2

CDR3 protein: CASSLVAGQVVEANTGELFF
CDR3 DNA: TGTGCCAGCAGCTTGGTCGCGGGACAGGTTGTTGAAGCGAACACCGGGGAGCTGTTTTTT
J gene: TRBJ2-2
clone size: .
D gene: TRBD1
V gene: TRBV13

CDR3 protein: CAISEDSYGYTF
CDR3 DNA: TGTGCCATCAGCGAGGACAGCTATGGCTACACCTTC
J gene: TRBJ1-2
clone size: .
D gene: .
V gene: TRBV10-3

CDR3 protein: CASSQLGGTHPMNTEAFF
CDR3 DNA: TGCGCCAGCAGTCAATTGGGGGGGACACACCCGATGAACACTGAAGCTTTCTTT
J gene: TRBJ1-1
clone size: .
D gene: .
V gene: TRBV23-1

CDR3 protein: CASSLVRGGLNTEAFF
CDR3 DNA: TGCGCCAGCAGCTTGGTCAGAGGGGGCTTGAACACTGAAGCTTTCTTT
J gene: TRBJ1-1
clone size: .
D gene: TRBD1
V gene: TRBV5-1

CDR3 protein: CSVASAAGTSMNTEAFF
CDR3 DNA: TGCAGCGTTGCCAGTGCGGCCGGGACATCTATGAACACTGAAGCTTTCTTT
J gene: TRBJ1-1
clone size: .
D gene: .
V gene: TRBV29-1

CDR3 protein: CASSFGEIREAFF
CDR3 DNA: TGCGCCAGCAGCTTTGGAGAGATTCGTGAAGCTTTCTTT
J gene: TRBJ1-1
clone size: .
D gene: .
V gene: TRBV5-1

CDR3 protein: CASSRQGITEAFF
CDR3 DNA: TGTGCCAGCTCACGACAGGGGATCACTGAAGCTTTCTTT
J gene: TRBJ1-1
clone size: .
D gene: TRBD1
V gene: TRBV18

CDR3 protein: CASSGDTGELFF
CDR3 DNA: TGCGCCAGCAGTGGAGACACCGGGGAGCTGTTTTTT
J gene: TRBJ2-2
clone size: .
D gene: .
V gene: TRBV10-1

CDR3 protein: CASSPTGSYEQYF
CDR3 DNA: TGTGCCAGCAGCCCGACAGGATCCTACGAGCAGTACTTC
J gene: TRBJ2-7
clone size: .
D gene: .
V gene: TRBV11-3

CDR3 protein: CASSWTVNEQFF
CDR3 DNA: TGTGCCAGCAGCTGGACAGTGAATGAGCAGTTCTTC
J gene: TRBJ2-1
clone size: once
D gene: .
V gene: TRBV6-5

CDR3 protein: CASSPPGLQNTGELFF
CDR3 DNA: TGTGCCAGCTCACCACCGGGACTACAGAACACCGGGGAGCTGTTTTTT
J gene: TRBJ2-2
clone size: .
D gene: TRBD2
V gene: TRBV18

CDR3 protein: CASGPDSPYEQYF
CDR3 DNA: TGTGCCAGCGGCCCGGACAGTCCCTACGAGCAGTACTTC
J gene: TRBJ2-7
clone size: .
D gene: .
V gene: TRBV5-8

CDR3 protein: CASSQDVANNYGYTF
CDR3 DNA: TGTGCCAGCAGCCAAGATGTGGCAAATAACTATGGCTACACCTTC
J gene: TRBJ1-2
clone size: .
D gene: .
V gene: TRBV14

CDR3 protein: CASSLLRLGNTEAFF
CDR3 DNA: TGTGCCAGCAGCCTCCTGAGGTTGGGGAACACTGAAGCTTTCTTT
J gene: TRBJ1-1
clone size: .
D gene: .
V gene: TRBV11-2

CDR3 protein: CASSGRESNQPQHF
CDR3 DNA: TGTGCCAGTAGCGGCAGGGAAAGCAATCAGCCCCAGCATTTT
J gene: TRBJ1-5
clone size: .
D gene: .
V gene: TRBV19

CDR3 protein: CASSGPGTGDYNEQFF
CDR3 DNA: TGTGCCAGCAGCGGACCCGGGACAGGGGACTACAATGAGCAGTTCTTC
J gene: TRBJ2-1
clone size: .
D gene: TRBD1
V gene: TRBV5-6

CDR3 protein: CASSSSQGTGNTIYF
CDR3 DNA: TGTGCCAGCAGCTCATCTCAGGGGACCGGAAACACCATATATTTT
J gene: TRBJ1-3
clone size: .
D gene: .
V gene: TRBV11-2